Below are 29 T cell receptor beta chains sequenced from a single sample in a study of graft-versus-host responses after intestinal transplantation. No antigen has been assigned to these receptors. Profiled with immunoSEQ multiplex PCR; TCRdb holds only in-frame clones, not every one. This repertoire shows roughly 30,000 clones, about 80% found once; its top ten account for 15% to 20%. The sequencing here drew on unstimulated CD8+ T cells sorted from spleen or lymph node cells, taken before intestinal transplant. The receptors originated from a human donor who received an intestinal transplant.

The chain joins TRBV2 to TRBJ2-2, with a tentative D call TRBD1 (6 bases). V lost 5 bases, J lost 4 bases, and 14 bases lay in between. The CDR3 length is 15 residues. The germline CDR1 and CDR2 sequences are SNHLY and FYNNEI. In DNA form, the CDR3 reads TGTGCCAGCAGTCGTACCACAGGGATCACCGGGGAGCTGTTTTTT. Amino acid sequence: CASSRTTGITGELFF.

This clone was found a few times. CDR3 in amino acids: CASSVAAGGGEQYF. The CDR3 region has the DNA TGTGCCAGCAGCGTAGCAGCGGGAGGAGGCGAGCAGTACTTC. This rearrangement joins TRBV9 to TRBJ2-7, with 9 nucleotides matching TRBD2. The CDR3 has 14 amino acids. After removal of 0 bases from V and 6 bases from J, the junction contained 4 bases not matched to a gene. CDR1 and CDR2 (germline): SGDLS, YYNGEE.

This chain joins TRBV9 and TRBJ1-1, with no clear D. This CDR3 is 14 amino acids long. Trimming removed 0 bases from V and 5 bases from J, with 11 bases in between. Germline values: CDR1 SGDLS, CDR2 YYNGEE. The DNA for the CDR3 is TGTGCCAGCAGCGTAGTCGGGGTAGGTACTGAAGCTTTCTTT. Protein product: CASSVVGVGTEAFF.

The chain employs TRBV19 and TRBJ1-1; D remains unclear. CDR1 and CDR2 from the germline V gene are LNHDA and SQIVND (reference sequence). The CDR3 contains 17 residues. V was clipped by 3 bases and J by 5 bases, with 22 bases between them. CDR3 bases: TGTGCCAGTAGTATGGCCAGCCGGAGGCGGGGAGGAACTGAAGCTTTCTTT. It translates to CASSMASRRRGGTEAFF.

J is TRBJ1-3 and V is TRBV28, with 10 bases fitting TRBD1. CDR3 size: 19 residues. Germline assignment: CDR1 MDHEN and CDR2 SYDVKM. V trimming: 4 bases; J trimming: 2 bases; junction bases outside the gene matches: 14. The CDR3 here is CASSSQRQGAILAGNTIYF. The CDR3, as DNA: TGTGCCAGCAGTTCCCAAAGACAGGGGGCGATACTTGCTGGAAACACCATATATTTT.

The chain combines TRBV6-4 with TRBJ2-3, with 7 bases fitting TRBD2. This CDR3 contains 15 residues. CDR1 is MRHNA and CDR2 is SNTAGT in the germline V gene. The ends lost 5 bases at V and 5 bases at J; junction bases unmatched: 10. DNA for the CDR3: TGTGCCAGCAGTAAGACTAGCTCGGGGGAAGATACGCAGTATTTT. Translating it yields CASSKTSSGEDTQYF.

The chain carries TRBV5-1 and TRBJ2-1; a weak D match, TRBD2 (5 bases). The length of the CDR3 is 15 residues. In germline, CDR1 is SGHRS, CDR2 YFSETQ. V was clipped by 4 bases and J by 0 bases, with 11 bases between them. In nucleotides, the CDR3 is TGCGCCAGCAGCCCGTTGGGGAGCTCCTACAATGAGCAGTTCTTC. The encoded protein is CASSPLGSSYNEQFF.

V is TRBV10-2 and J is TRBJ2-2; no clear D. V was pared by 4 bases and J by 1 base, with 7 bases between. CDR3 length: 14 residues. CDR1 and CDR2 from the germline V gene are WSHSY and SAAADI. CDR3 loop: CASSVTGNTGELFF. The DNA of the CDR3 is TGCGCCAGCAGTGTTACGGGGAACACCGGGGAGCTGTTTTTT.

The chain recombines TRBV2 with TRBJ2-5; the D gene is possibly TRBD1 (5 bases). Gene TRBJ2-7 matches the end of the DNA better, so the J call may be wrong. This CDR3 has 12 amino acids. Germline V lookup: CDR1 SNHLY, CDR2 FYNNEI. The CDR3 region is CASNLDSSEQYF. The CDR3 nucleotides read TGTGCCAGCAATCTTGACAGCTCCGAGCAGTACTTC.

This chain joins TRBV19 and TRBJ2-1, with TRBD2 matching over 7 bases. Per germline, CDR1 LNHDA and CDR2 SQIVND (reference sequence). This CDR3 spans 14 amino acids. After removal of 7 bases from V and 7 bases from J, the junction contained 10 bases not matched to a gene. The DNA of the CDR3 is TGTGCCAGTAAAAAGTCGGGGGGTATGAATGAGCAGTTCTTC. It yields the protein CASKKSGGMNEQFF.

V is TRBV5-4 and J is TRBJ2-5; D gene uncertain. Trimming removed 0 bases from V and 0 bases from J, with 6 bases in between. Germline-derived CDR1 and CDR2 are SGHNT and YYREEE (reference sequence). The CDR3 is made up of 14 amino acids. The CDR3 spells CASSLGQNQETQYF. CDR3 sequence (DNA): TGTGCCAGCAGCTTGGGGCAGAACCAAGAGACCCAGTACTTC.

This clone was observed a few times. This chain uses TRBV27 with TRBJ1-1, with D perhaps matching TRBD1 (5 bases). Between the trimmed V and J ends, which lost 5 bases and 3 bases, there was a span of 10 bases. CDR3 length equals 13 residues. Germline CDR1 and CDR2: MNHEY and SMNVEV (reference sequence). CDR3 loop: CASSDSTYTEAFF. Here the CDR3 DNA reads TGTGCCAGCAGTGACAGTACTTACACTGAAGCTTTCTTT.

The gene calls are TRBV7-9 and TRBJ1-1; D is unclear. Trimming cost V 5 bases and J 4 bases, with 11 bases left between them. Germline V gene lookup returns CDR1 SEHNR and CDR2 FQNEAQ (reference sequence). The CDR3 totals 13 residues. The CDR3 spells CASSPADATEAFF. In DNA, the CDR3 is TGTGCCAGCAGCCCAGCGGACGCCACTGAAGCTTTCTTT.

About this clone itself: Other DNA sequences of this sample code for an identical CDR3. The rearrangement joins TRBV11-2 to TRBJ2-7; 11 bases fit TRBD1. Germline V lookup: CDR1 SGHAT, CDR2 FQNNGV. The CDR3 spans 17 residues. Unmatched junction bases numbered 5, after V lost 1 base and J lost 0 bases. The CDR3 loop is CASSLGTGGLSSYEQYF. The CDR3 DNA sequence: TGTGCCAGCAGCTTAGGGACAGGGGGCCTTAGCTCCTACGAGCAGTACTTC.

This chain links TRBV10-3 with TRBJ2-1; 10 bases line up with TRBD1. V shed 0 bases and J 8 bases; nucleotides not matched to a gene: 1. This CDR3 is 14 amino acids long. CDR1 and CDR2 from the germline V gene are ENHRY and SYGVKD. In DNA form, the CDR3 reads TGTGCCATCAGTGAGTCTGGGACAGGGGATGAGCAGTTCTTC. It yields the protein CAISESGTGDEQFF.

The V and J genes are TRBV28 and TRBJ1-1; 7 nucleotides match TRBD1. The trim removed 5 bases at V and 5 bases at J, leaving 8 bases unmatched. CDR3 length: 14 amino acids. CDR1 is MDHEN and CDR2 is SYDVKM in the germline V gene. In DNA form, the CDR3 reads TGTGCCAGCAGTACATACAGGGGAGGAACTGAAGCTTTCTTT. Its translation is CASSTYRGGTEAFF.

CDR3 region: CASSSMAGGPGNEQFF. Here the CDR3 DNA reads TGTGCCAGCAGTTCCATGGCGGGAGGGCCCGGCAATGAGCAGTTCTTC. The V gene is TRBV27, the J gene TRBJ2-1, with TRBD2 matching over 9 bases. CDR1 is MNHEY and CDR2 is SMNVEV in the germline V gene (reference sequence). This CDR3 is 16 amino acids long. J gave up 6 bases and V 4 bases, and 10 bases lay outside the gene matches.

In this sample, this clone turned up a few times. The rearrangement joins TRBV21-1 to TRBJ2-1; TRBD2, the table's D call, was not compared with the DNA. TRBV21-1 is assigned pseudogene status. The CDR3 is 16 residues long. As DNA, the CDR3 is TGTGCCAGCAGCAAAGTACTGCGGGAGGTAGGTAATGAGCAGTTCTTC. Amino acid sequence: CASSKVLREVGNEQFF.

This clone occurred once. CDR3: CASSIGTRNSPLHF. The CDR3 nucleotides are TGTGCCAGTAGTATAGGGACAAGGAATTCACCCCTCCACTTT. The chain links TRBV19 to TRBJ1-6; tentatively, D is TRBD1 (5 bases). Germline V gene sequence: CDR1 LNHDA, CDR2 SQIVND (reference sequence). The V and J ends lost 1 base and 7 bases respectively, with 8 bases between them. CDR3 length: 14 amino acids.

The chain is built from TRBV7-6 and TRBJ2-1; D unresolved. CDR3 size: 16 residues. With 5 bases removed from V and 5 bases from J, the gap between germline ends came to 19 bases. The germline gives CDR1 SGHVS, CDR2 FNYEAQ. The CDR3 DNA is TGTGCCAGCAGCCCTATTATTAGCCGAGGAGACAATGAGCAGTTCTTC. Translation: CASSPIISRGDNEQFF.

The chain links TRBV5-6 to TRBJ2-5, with TRBD2 identical over 12 bases. Trimming took 2 bases from V and 5 from J; bases not matched to a gene: 7. This CDR3 contains 16 residues. Germline V lookup: CDR1 SGHDT, CDR2 YYEEEE. The CDR3 loop reads CASSFASGGGRETQYF. As DNA, the CDR3 is TGTGCCAGCAGCTTCGCTAGCGGGGGGGGCCGGGAGACCCAGTACTTC.

The J gene is TRBJ1-1, the V gene TRBV19; D is undetermined. From germline, CDR1 is LNHDA and CDR2 SQIVND (reference sequence). The ends were cut back, 10 bases at V and 1 base at J, with 7 bases in the middle. The CDR3 length is 11 residues. The CDR3 loop reads CATRQNTEAFF. The CDR3, as DNA: TGTGCCACTAGACAGAACACTGAAGCTTTCTTT.

The chain carries TRBV18 and TRBJ1-4; D is undetermined. The V end lost 1 base, the J end lost 3 bases, and 9 bases lay between the germline ends. CDR1 and CDR2 (germline): KGHSH, LQKENI. The CDR3 has 15 residues. The CDR3 DNA follows: TGTGCCAGCTCACCACGCGGGAGCGCTAATGAAAAACTGTTTTTT. Its translation is CASSPRGSANEKLFF.

The chain combines TRBV13 with TRBJ2-1; the D gene is possibly TRBD1 (6 bases). CDR1 and CDR2 (germline): PRHDT, FYEKMQ (reference sequence). The CDR3 spans 15 residues. V was pared by 1 base and J by 4 bases, with 11 bases between. CDR3 nucleotide sequence: TGTGCCAGCAGCTTAGCAGGGGAATTTTACAATGAGCAGTTCTTC. It is translated as CASSLAGEFYNEQFF.

The chain couples TRBV7-9 to TRBJ1-1; D gene uncertain. The CDR3 consists of 8 residues. With 8 bases removed from V and 10 bases from J, the gap between germline ends came to 5 bases. Germline CDR1 and CDR2: SEHNR and FQNEAQ (reference sequence). CDR3 loop: CASPRAFF. In DNA, the CDR3 is TGTGCCAGCCCTCGAGCTTTCTTT.

This clone turned up a few times. The rearrangement uses TRBV7-9 and TRBJ2-7; 10 nucleotides line up with TRBD2. With 4 bases clipped from V and 4 bases from J, the junction kept 13 bases outside the gene matches. Germline lookup yields CDR1 SEHNR and CDR2 FQNEAQ (reference sequence). The CDR3 runs to 17 residues. The CDR3 DNA sequence: TGTGCCAGCAGCTCTGTGCGAGCGGGACTAGCGTTATACGAGCAGTACTTC. Translating it yields CASSSVRAGLALYEQYF.

This clone was seen more than once but under ten times. The V and J genes are TRBV7-6 and TRBJ2-7; 10 bases fit TRBD2. The CDR3 runs to 15 residues. Germline V gives CDR1 SGHVS, CDR2 FNYEAQ. V gave up 1 base and J gave up 7 bases; unmatched junction bases: 7. This CDR3 reads CASSLGPSGSREQYF. The CDR3, as DNA: TGTGCCAGCAGCTTAGGGCCTAGCGGGAGTCGGGAGCAGTACTTC.

The gene calls are TRBV6-5 and TRBJ2-5, with 10 bases lining up with TRBD1. TRBJ2-7 explains the end of the DNA better; the J call may be wrong. Germline V gene lookup returns CDR1 MNHEY and CDR2 SVGAGI. CDR3 length equals 15 residues. This chain's CDR3 is CASTAWTGGSYEQYF. DNA for the CDR3: TGTGCCAGCACGGCTTGGACAGGGGGCTCCTACGAGCAGTACTTC.

The gene calls are TRBV5-6 and TRBJ2-2; D ambiguous. CDR1 and CDR2 (germline): SGHDT, YYEEEE. The ends were cut back, 6 bases at V and 13 bases at J, with 13 bases in the middle. The CDR3 contains 11 residues. DNA of the CDR3: TGTGCCAGCACTTCCCCGGGTTGGCTGTTTTTT. This translates into CASTSPGWLFF. Variable domain in full (rest from reference TRBV5-6 and TRBJ2-2): DAGVTQSPTHLIKTRGQQVTLRCSPKSGHDTVSWYQQALGQGPQFIFQYYEEEERQRGNFPDRFSGHQFPNYSSELNVNALLLGDSALYLCASTSPGWLFFGEGSRLTVL.